This TCR beta chain was profiled in a study of blood T cell repertoires in COVID-19. Background on the study: Sources were T cells, B-cell-depleted T cells, or PBMCs; the material itself was cDNA or gDNA.

Assay used: immunoSEQ multiplex PCR; TCRdb lists only in-frame clones, some missing. The sample records roughly 200,000 clones, roughly 88% being singletons. This CDR3 has 16 residues. Germline loops: CDR1 MRHNA, CDR2 SNTAGT. The ends were cut back, 2 bases at V and 0 bases at J, with 13 bases in the middle. The rearrangement joins TRBV6-4 to TRBJ1-1; possible D gene TRBD1, 5 bases. The sequence came from a human donor with active or convalescent COVID-19. The donor label of this sample is uncertain. The specimen sequenced was peripheral blood. The CDR3 DNA sequence: TGTGCCAGCAGTGACACTCGACAGCCCCTGAACACTGAAGCTTTCTTT. As protein: CASSDTRQPLNTEAFF.